Listed below are T cell receptor beta chains from one sample, sequenced in a study of shared clonotypes between healthy human individuals. Repertoires were generated with immunoSEQ multiplex PCR, while TCRdb's copy carries only in-frame clones and drops some. The data hold approximately 1,500,000 clones, with about 98% observed a single time. Material for sequencing was naive CD4+ T cells sorted from blood. All receptors come from a man aged 30 to 45 in good health. Each CDR3 is given with its conserved first and last residue. D genes are given only for firm matches. A row's size may be missing; if present it is once, few, many or a size class.

j_gene	abundance	d_gene	v_gene	CDR3aa	CDR3nt
TRBJ2-7	NA	NA	TRBV11-2	CASRRGSYEQYF	TGTGCCAGCAGGAGGGGCTCCTACGAGCAGTACTTC
TRBJ2-5	NA	TRBD2	TRBV9	CASSVETSGSGETQYF	TGTGCCAGCAGCGTAGAGACTAGCGGGAGTGGAGAGACCCAGTACTTC
TRBJ2-7	NA	TRBD2	TRBV18	CASSPSREGYEQYF	TGTGCCAGCTCACCGTCGCGGGAGGGCTACGAGCAGTACTTC
TRBJ1-4	once	TRBD1	TRBV2	CASSDTTGGLFRKLFF	TGTGCCAGCAGTGACACGACAGGGGGCCTCTTTCGGAAACTGTTTTTT
TRBJ1-1	once	NA	TRBV7-2	CASSKRLSRAVMNTEAFF	TGTGCCAGCAGCAAGCGCCTCAGCAGGGCCGTTATGAACACTGAAGCTTTCTTT
TRBJ2-7	NA	TRBD2	TRBV10-1	CASSEGTSVAYEQYF	TGCGCCAGCAGCGAAGGGACTAGCGTTGCCTACGAGCAGTACTTC
TRBJ2-4	NA	NA	TRBV5-6	CASSLTLAGAKNIQYF	TGTGCCAGCAGTTTGACACTGGCAGGGGCCAAAAACATTCAGTACTTC
TRBJ2-2	once	NA	TRBV5-1	CASSEAASNTGELFF	TGCGCCAGCAGCGAAGCGGCCTCGAACACCGGGGAGCTGTTTTTT
TRBJ2-5	NA	TRBD1	TRBV6-6	CASSSNRGETQYF	TGTGCCAGCAGTTCGAACAGGGGGGAGACCCAGTACTTC
TRBJ1-5	NA	NA	TRBV6-5	CASSSGRGVNQPQHF	TGTGCCAGCAGTTCGGGCCGTGGGGTAAATCAGCCCCAGCATTTT
TRBJ1-1	NA	TRBD1	TRBV28	CASSGDRYTEAFF	TGTGCCAGCAGTGGGGACAGGTACACTGAAGCTTTCTTT
TRBJ2-6	NA	TRBD1	TRBV28	CASSLEGPGGGANVLTF	TGTGCCAGCAGCCTAGAGGGTCCAGGGGGTGGGGCCAACGTCCTGACTTTC
TRBJ2-5	NA	NA	TRBV9	CASSGSLGETQYF	TGTGCCAGCAGCGGTAGCTTAGGGGAGACCCAGTACTTC
TRBJ2-3	NA	NA	TRBV5-6	CASSLERMAGRDTDTQYF	TGTGCCAGCAGCTTGGAACGTATGGCGGGGCGTGACACAGATACGCAGTATTTT